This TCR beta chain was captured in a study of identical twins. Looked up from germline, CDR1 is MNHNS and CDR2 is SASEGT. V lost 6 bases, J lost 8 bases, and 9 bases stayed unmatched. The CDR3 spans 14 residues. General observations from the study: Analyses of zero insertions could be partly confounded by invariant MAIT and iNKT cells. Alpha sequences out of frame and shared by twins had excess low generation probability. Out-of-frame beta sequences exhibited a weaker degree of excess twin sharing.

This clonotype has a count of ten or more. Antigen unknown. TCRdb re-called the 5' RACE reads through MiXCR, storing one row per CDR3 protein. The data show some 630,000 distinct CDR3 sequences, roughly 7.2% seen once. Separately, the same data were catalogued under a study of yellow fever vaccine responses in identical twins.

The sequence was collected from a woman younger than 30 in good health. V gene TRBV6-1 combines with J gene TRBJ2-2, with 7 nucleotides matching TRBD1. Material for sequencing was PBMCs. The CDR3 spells CASSPRGTGGELFF. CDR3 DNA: TGTGCCAGCAGCCCCAGGGGGACGGGGGGGGAGCTGTTTTTT.